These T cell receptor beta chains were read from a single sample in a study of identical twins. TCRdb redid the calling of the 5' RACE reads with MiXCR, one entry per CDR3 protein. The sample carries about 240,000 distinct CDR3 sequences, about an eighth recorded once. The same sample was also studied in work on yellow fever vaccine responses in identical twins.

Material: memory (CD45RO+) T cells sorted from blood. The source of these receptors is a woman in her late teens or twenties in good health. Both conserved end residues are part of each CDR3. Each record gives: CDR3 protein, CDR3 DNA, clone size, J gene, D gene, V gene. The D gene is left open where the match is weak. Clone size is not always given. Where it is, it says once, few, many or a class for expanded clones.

CASSSSLGGGNTQYF TGCGCCAGCAGCTCATCCCTGGGCGGAGGGAATACGCAGTATTTT - TRBJ2-3 - TRBV5-1
CASSPAGTVVNSPLHF TGTGCCAGCTCACCGGCCGGGACAGTCGTTAATTCACCCCTCCACTTT many TRBJ1-6 TRBD1 TRBV18
CASSYGGMAKNIQYF TGTGCCAGCAGTTACGGGGGGATGGCCAAAAACATTCAGTACTTC - TRBJ2-4 - TRBV6-2/TRBV6-3
CASRKTSVETQYF TGTGCCAGCAGGAAGACTAGCGTCGAGACCCAGTACTTC - TRBJ2-5 TRBD2 TRBV2
CASSSGDYVHNEQFF TGCGCCAGCAGCTCGGGGGACTACGTTCACAATGAGCAGTTCTTC few TRBJ2-1 TRBD2 TRBV5-1
CASSLVVGNNSPLHF TGTGCCAGCAGTTTAGTGGTGGGGAATAATTCACCCCTCCACTTT - TRBJ1-6 - TRBV12-3/TRBV12-4
CASSYRVSTDTQYF TGTGCCAGCAGCTACAGGGTCAGCACAGATACGCAGTATTTT few TRBJ2-3 - TRBV3-1
CASSSTSMMQYF TGTGCCAGCAGCTCAACTAGTATGATGCAGTATTTT few TRBJ2-3 - TRBV7-9
CASSTGQGWFF TGTGCCAGCAGCACCGGCCAGGGTTGGTTCTTC few TRBJ2-1 - TRBV7-8
CASRTGLNTEAFF TGTGCCAGCAGGACGGGGCTGAACACTGAAGCTTTCTTT - TRBJ1-1 - TRBV7-2